One sample yielded the 21 T cell receptor beta chains listed below, sequenced in a study of tumor-infiltrating lymphocytes in primary liver carcinoma. Reverse transcription of approximately 500 ng total RNA with a constant-region primer produced TCR beta cDNA. Each TCR beta library was derived from three nested multiplex PCR rounds that employed slightly modified ARM-PCR. Running roughly 10 cycles apiece, the first two PCR rounds relied on TRBV1-TRBV30 forward primers together with a C-beta reverse primer. Via MiXCR, TCRdb re-called the multiplex PCR reads, giving one row per CDR3 protein. The table has under 45,000 distinct CDR3 sequences, under 75% seen once; the top ten hold 15% to 20%. Both RNA and DNA were isolated together from approximately 22-30 mg of bulk tissue that had not been sorted. Specimen: liver tumor tissue from sampling region 4. Subset defined: tumor region T4, right-lateral pole. The receptors stem from a middle-aged man with primary liver carcinoma and hepatitis B virus infection.

The chain couples TRBV29-1 to TRBJ2-1, with D maybe TRBD2 (6 bases). Germline V gene lookup returns CDR1 SQVTM and CDR2 ANQGSEA. Deletions cut 8 bases from V and 12 bases from J, with 14 bases between. This CDR3 contains 10 residues. CDR3 in DNA: TGCAGCTTTGCGGAGGGAGGGCAGTTCTTC. This gives the protein CSFAEGGQFF.

Notes on this clonotype: One junction end disagrees with the germline gene, perhaps due to a read error. The chain recombines TRBV29-1 with TRBJ2-3; 10 nucleotides line up with TRBD1. Germline values: CDR1 SQVTM, CDR2 ANQGSEA. The CDR3 is 14 amino acids. DNA of the CDR3: TGCAACGTTTCCGGGACAGGGGCGTCAGATACACGGTATTTT. Amino acids: CNVSGTGASDTRYF.

This clonotype showed up just once. This is likely a read error, given that the CDR3 carries no conserved phenylalanine or tryptophan at its end. The J gene is TRBJ1-6, the V gene TRBV4-1; no clear D. CDR3 length equals 18 residues. Germline loops: CDR1 MGHRA, CDR2 YSYEKL. In DNA form, the CDR3 reads TGTGCCAGCAACCAAGAGACCCGGACGGCATCCTATAATTCACGCCTCCACTTA. This encodes CASNQETRTASYNSRLHL.

At least ten counts were recorded for this clonotype. A much larger clone is a single base away; this may be a read error. This chain connects TRBV6-1 to TRBJ2-3; D is ambiguous. The length of the CDR3 is 11 residues. Germline assignment: CDR1 MNHNS and CDR2 SASEGT. CDR3 protein: CASSQADTQYF. The CDR3 DNA sequence: TGTGCCAGCAGTCAAGCAGATACGCAGTATTTT.

A word on this clonotype: Since no conserved phenylalanine or tryptophan closes the CDR3, a read error is the likely cause. No DNA is shown, since the ends of the CDR3 on it are uncertain; the CDR3 is the one TCRdb lists. The gene calls are TRBV5-1 and TRBJ2-3. CDR1 SGHRS and CDR2 YFSETQ come from the germline V gene. From its first to its last residue, the CDR3 has 16 amino acids. CDR3 region: CASSLNGHTSTDTRYL.

This clonotype occurred a few times. The CDR3 carries no conserved terminal phenylalanine or tryptophan, so it likely arises from a read error. The rearrangement joins TRBV6-5 to TRBJ2-1; TRBD2 matches at 10 bases. The V segment lost 6 bases and the J segment 8 bases; nucleotides outside the gene matches: 16. The CDR3 covers 17 residues. Per the germline V gene, CDR1 is MNHEY and CDR2 is SVGAGI. CDR3 coding DNA: TGTGCCAGCAGCCACCATGTTTCTAGCGGGAGTTTGCATGAGCAGTTCGTC. Its translation is CASSHHVSSGSLHEQFV.

To note about this clonotype: An end of the junction differs from the germline gene, which may be a read error. The V call is TRBV11-1, the J call TRBJ2-1, with a possible D match to TRBD2 (7 bases). This CDR3 has 16 amino acids. Germline CDR1 reads SGHAT; CDR2 reads FQDESV (reference sequence). CDR3 in amino acids: CASSLVGRGGNNEHFF. The DNA of the CDR3 is TGTGCCAGCAGCTTGGTCGGCAGGGGAGGGAATAATGAGCACTTCTTC. Drawing the rest from reference TRBV11-1 and TRBJ2-1, the complete variable domain is EAEVAQSPRYKITEKSQAVAFWCDPISGHATLYWYRQILGQGPELLVQFQDESVVDDSQLPKDRFSAERLKGVDSTLKIQPAELGDSAMYLCASSLVGRGGNNEHFFGPGTRLTVL.

About this clonotype itself: The junction differs from germline at one of its ends, possibly a read error. J is TRBJ2-3 and V is TRBV4-1, with a possible D match to TRBD2 (6 bases). Germline CDR1 is MGHRA and CDR2 is YSYEKL. There are 18 residues in the CDR3. The CDR3 DNA reads TGTGCCAGCAGTCTTCGGGTCACTATCGGGGGAAGCACAGATACGCAGTATTTT. This sequence encodes CASSLRVTIGGSTDTQYF.

This clonotype was found a few times. The rearrangement links TRBV11-2 to TRBJ1-4; 8 nucleotides agree with TRBD1. V shed 0 bases, J shed 7 bases, and the junction held 4 bases outside the gene matches. The CDR3 spans 15 residues. Germline lookup yields CDR1 SGHAT and CDR2 FQNNGV. Here the CDR3 DNA reads TGTGCCAGCAGCTTAGACCCGACAGGGGTTGAAAAACTGTTTTTT. Translation gives CASSLDPTGVEKLFF.

The V call is TRBV5-1, the J call TRBJ2-3; D unresolved. Per the germline V gene, CDR1 is SGHRS and CDR2 is YFSETQ. With 5 bases removed from V and 2 bases from J, the gap between germline ends came to 12 bases. This CDR3 region has 14 residues. CDR3 sequence: CASRFDHNTDTQYF. The CDR3 nucleotides are TGCGCCAGCAGGTTCGACCATAACACAGATACGCAGTATTTT.

In regard to this clonotype: No conserved phenylalanine or tryptophan is present at the end of the CDR3, so a read error is the likely explanation. The chain is built from TRBV6-2 or TRBV6-3 and TRBJ2-7, with 7 bases that match TRBD2. Germline V CDR1 and CDR2: MNHEY, SVGEGT. This CDR3 spans 20 amino acids. The CDR3 spells CASSYPRVGGSPGSPYEQYS. As DNA, the CDR3 is TGTGCCAGTAGTTACCCGAGAGTAGGCGGGAGCCCCGGAAGCCCCTACGAGCAGTACTCC.

This clonotype was found a few times. The CDR3 end shows no conserved phenylalanine or tryptophan, and so a read error is likely. V gene TRBV5-4 combines with J gene TRBJ2-5; 8 bases map to TRBD1. CDR3 length equals 16 residues. Looked up from germline, CDR1 is SGHNT and CDR2 is YYREEE (reference sequence). CDR3 amino acids: CVSSGTTGGRMETQYS. The CDR3 DNA sequence: TGTGTCAGCAGCGGAACCACAGGGGGGAGGATGGAGACCCAGTACTCC.

Regarding this clonotype: A much larger clone differs from this one at a single base, so this may be a read error. Lacking the conserved final phenylalanine or tryptophan, this CDR3 likely reflects a read error. The rearrangement joins TRBV15 to TRBJ2-7, with 12 positions matching TRBD1. The germline V gene encodes CDR1 LNHNV and CDR2 YYDKDF (reference sequence). The CDR3 has 14 amino acids. Trimming at V came to 3 bases and at J to 7 bases, leaving 4 bases not matched to a gene. Here the CDR3 reads CATSRGQGAREQYL. The DNA for the CDR3 is TGTGCCACCAGCAGGGGACAGGGGGCGCGGGAGCAGTACTTA.

A remark on this clonotype: At one end, the junction sequence differs from germline, possibly due to a read error. V is TRBV6-1 and J is TRBJ2-5, with a possible D match to TRBD2 (5 bases). The CDR3 has 15 residues. In germline, CDR1 is MNHNS, CDR2 SASEGT. The CDR3 DNA reads TGTGCCGGCAGCAAAGCGGTGGGCGGCCAAGAGACCCAGTACTTC. Encoded protein: CAGSKAVGGQETQYF.

For this clonotype: The junction and the germline gene differ at one end; a read error may be behind it. V usage is TRBV14 and J usage is TRBJ2-5; D possibly uses TRBD1 or TRBD2 (5 bases each). The CDR3 consists of 17 residues. The germline CDR1 and CDR2 sequences are SGHDN and FVKESK. The CDR3 sequence is CASSLAPRGDQQETQYF. For the CDR3, the DNA is TGTGCCAGCAGCCTAGCCCCGAGAGGGGACCAGCAAGAGACCCAGTATTTC.

Note on this clonotype: The CDR3 carries no conserved terminal phenylalanine or tryptophan, so it likely arises from a read error. For the CDR3, the DNA is TGTGCCAGTAGCCAAGAGGTCCACGAGCAGTACTTA. Its protein product is CASSQEVHEQYL. The chain links TRBV4-2 to TRBJ2-7, with no clear D. The CDR3 runs to 12 residues. CDR1 and CDR2 from the germline V gene are LGHNA and YNFKEQ.

As for this clonotype: The junction departs from the called germline gene at one end, perhaps through a read error. The V call is TRBV29-1, the J call TRBJ1-5, with D possibly matching TRBD1 (5 bases). Germline V lookup: CDR1 SQVTM, CDR2 ANQGSEA. The CDR3 is made up of 14 amino acids. The CDR3 sequence: CSVTDGQTGRPQHF. The CDR3 coding sequence is TGCAGCGTCACCGACGGACAAACCGGTCGGCCCCAACATTTT.

Remarks on this clonotype: This CDR3 fails to terminate in the conserved phenylalanine or tryptophan, so it likely reflects a read error. This chain links TRBV4-3 with TRBJ1-6; TRBD1 matches at 10 bases. Looked up from germline, CDR1 is LGHNA and CDR2 is YSLEER. The CDR3 runs to 16 residues. Unmatched junction bases numbered 10, after V lost 5 bases and J lost 9 bases. CDR3 sequence (DNA): TGCGCCAGCAGCTCCTGGGACAGGGGAAGAACTTCACCCCTCCACTTG. It encodes CASSSWDRGRTSPLHL.

The table lists this clonotype with a count of one. The CDR3 end shows no conserved phenylalanine or tryptophan, and so a read error is likely. The rearrangement links TRBV29-1 to TRBJ2-7; no firm D call. Germline CDR1 and CDR2: SQVTM and ANQGSEA. This CDR3 comprises 13 residues. CDR3 nucleotides: TGCAGGGTCGATATAGGGTATGTCGACGAGCAGTACATC. This sequence encodes CRVDIGYVDEQYI.

About this clonotype itself: The CDR3 carries no conserved terminal phenylalanine or tryptophan, so it likely arises from a read error. The chain couples TRBV11-2 to TRBJ2-7; weak D call: TRBD1 (5 bases). CDR1 is SGHAT, CDR2 FQNNGV, per germline. The CDR3 is 14 residues long. The CDR3 here is CASSSNRNSHEQYL. Written as DNA, the CDR3 is TGTGCCAGCAGCTCAAACAGGAACTCCCACGAGCAGTACTTA.

On this clonotype: Germline and junction disagree at one end, which may indicate a read error. The rearrangement uses TRBV7-9 and TRBJ2-7, with 13 bases matching TRBD2. Germline CDR1 is SEHNR and CDR2 is FQNEAQ (reference sequence). The CDR3 extends over 15 amino acids. The CDR3 DNA is TGTGCCAGCAGCCGGACTAGCGGGGGTTTCTACGAGCAGTATTTC. Translation gives CASSRTSGGFYEQYF.